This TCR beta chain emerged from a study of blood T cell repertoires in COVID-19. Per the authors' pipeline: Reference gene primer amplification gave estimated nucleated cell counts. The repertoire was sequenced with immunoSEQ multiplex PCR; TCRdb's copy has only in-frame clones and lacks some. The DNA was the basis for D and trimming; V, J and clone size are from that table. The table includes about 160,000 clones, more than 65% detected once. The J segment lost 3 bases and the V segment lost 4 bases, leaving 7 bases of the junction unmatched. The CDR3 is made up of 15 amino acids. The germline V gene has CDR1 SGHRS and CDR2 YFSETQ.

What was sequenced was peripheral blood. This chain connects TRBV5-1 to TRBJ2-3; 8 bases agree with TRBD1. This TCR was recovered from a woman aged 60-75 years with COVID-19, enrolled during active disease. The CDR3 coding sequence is TGCGCCAGCAGCCTCGGACAGGGCGAGACAGATACGCAGTATTTT. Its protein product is CASSLGQGETDTQYF.